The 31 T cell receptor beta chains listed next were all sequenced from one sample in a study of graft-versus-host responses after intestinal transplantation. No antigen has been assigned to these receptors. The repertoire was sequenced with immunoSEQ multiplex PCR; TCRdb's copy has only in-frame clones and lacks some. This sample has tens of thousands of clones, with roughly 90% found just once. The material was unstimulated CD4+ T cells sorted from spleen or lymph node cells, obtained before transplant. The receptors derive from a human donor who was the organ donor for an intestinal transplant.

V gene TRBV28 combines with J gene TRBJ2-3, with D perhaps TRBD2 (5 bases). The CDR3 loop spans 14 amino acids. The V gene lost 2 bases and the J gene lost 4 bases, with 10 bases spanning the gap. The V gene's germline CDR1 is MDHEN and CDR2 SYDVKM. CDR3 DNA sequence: TGTGCCAGCAGTTTACCCTCCGGGGCAGATACGCAGTATTTT. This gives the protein CASSLPSGADTQYF.

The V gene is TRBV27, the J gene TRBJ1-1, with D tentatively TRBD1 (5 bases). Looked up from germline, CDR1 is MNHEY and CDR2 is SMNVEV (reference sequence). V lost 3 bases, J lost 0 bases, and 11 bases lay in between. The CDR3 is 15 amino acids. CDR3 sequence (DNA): TGTGCCAGCAGTTTCTCCGGGACTGTGAACACTGAAGCTTTCTTT. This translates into CASSFSGTVNTEAFF.

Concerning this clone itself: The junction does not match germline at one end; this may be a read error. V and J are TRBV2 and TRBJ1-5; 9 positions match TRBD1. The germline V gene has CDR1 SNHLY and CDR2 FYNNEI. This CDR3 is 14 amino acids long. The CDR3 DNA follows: TGTGCCAGCAGCGAAGGGACAGGGAATCAGCCCCAGCATTTT. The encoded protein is CASSEGTGNQPQHF.

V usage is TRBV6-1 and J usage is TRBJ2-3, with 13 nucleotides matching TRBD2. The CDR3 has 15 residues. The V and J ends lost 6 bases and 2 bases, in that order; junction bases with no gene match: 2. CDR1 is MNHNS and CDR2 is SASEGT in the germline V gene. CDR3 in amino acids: CASSGLAGVTDTQYF. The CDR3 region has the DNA TGTGCCAGCAGCGGACTAGCGGGGGTCACAGATACGCAGTATTTT.

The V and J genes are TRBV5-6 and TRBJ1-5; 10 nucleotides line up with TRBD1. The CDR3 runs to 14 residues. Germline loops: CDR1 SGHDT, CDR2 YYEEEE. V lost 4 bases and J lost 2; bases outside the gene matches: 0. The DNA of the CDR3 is TGTGCCAGCAGCGACAGGGGGCGCAATCAGCCCCAGCATTTT. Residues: CASSDRGRNQPQHF.

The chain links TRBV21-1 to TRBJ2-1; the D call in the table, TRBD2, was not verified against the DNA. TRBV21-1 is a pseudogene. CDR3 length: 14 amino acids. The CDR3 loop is CASSKGGRGNEQFF. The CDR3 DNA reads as TGTGCCAGCAGCAAGGGCGGGAGGGGGAATGAGCAGTTCTTC.

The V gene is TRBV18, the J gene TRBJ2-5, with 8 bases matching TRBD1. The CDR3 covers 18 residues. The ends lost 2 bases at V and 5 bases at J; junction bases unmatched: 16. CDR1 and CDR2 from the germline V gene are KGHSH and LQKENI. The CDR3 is CASSPSSRGLTGRETQYF. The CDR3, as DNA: TGTGCCAGCTCACCATCTTCCAGGGGGCTTACCGGACGGGAGACCCAGTACTTC.

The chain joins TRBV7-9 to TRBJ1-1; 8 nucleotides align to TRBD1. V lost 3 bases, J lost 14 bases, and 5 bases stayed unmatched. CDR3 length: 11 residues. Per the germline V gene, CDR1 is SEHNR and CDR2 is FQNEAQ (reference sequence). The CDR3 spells CASSFGQGDFF. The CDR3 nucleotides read TGTGCCAGCAGCTTCGGACAGGGAGACTTCTTT.

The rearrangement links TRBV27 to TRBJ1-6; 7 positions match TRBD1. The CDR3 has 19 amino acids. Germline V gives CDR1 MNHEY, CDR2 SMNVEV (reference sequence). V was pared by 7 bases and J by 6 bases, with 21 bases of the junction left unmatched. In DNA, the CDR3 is TGTGCCAGCAATCCCAAAGACAGGGTTCGAATTTATGGTAATTCACCCCTCCACTTT. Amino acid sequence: CASNPKDRVRIYGNSPLHF.

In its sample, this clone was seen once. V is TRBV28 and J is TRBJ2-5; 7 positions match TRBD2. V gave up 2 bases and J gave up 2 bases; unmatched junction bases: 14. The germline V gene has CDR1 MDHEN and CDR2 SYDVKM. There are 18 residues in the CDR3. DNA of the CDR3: TGTGCCAGCAGTTTACCCCTTTGGGAGGGAGGGAGGCAAGAGACCCAGTACTTC. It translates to CASSLPLWEGGRQETQYF.

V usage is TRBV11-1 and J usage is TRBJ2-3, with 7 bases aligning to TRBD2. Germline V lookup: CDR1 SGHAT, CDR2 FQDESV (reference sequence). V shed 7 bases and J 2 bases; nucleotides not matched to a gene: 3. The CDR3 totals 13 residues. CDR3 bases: TGTGCCAGCAACAGACTAGCCACAGATACGCAGTATTTT. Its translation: CASNRLATDTQYF.

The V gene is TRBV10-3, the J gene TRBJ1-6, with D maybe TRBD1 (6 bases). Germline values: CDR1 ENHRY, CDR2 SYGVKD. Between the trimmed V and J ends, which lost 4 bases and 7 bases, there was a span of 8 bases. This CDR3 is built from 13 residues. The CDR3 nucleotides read TGTGCCATCAGTGGGACAGAAAATTCACCCCTCCACTTT. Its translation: CAISGTENSPLHF.

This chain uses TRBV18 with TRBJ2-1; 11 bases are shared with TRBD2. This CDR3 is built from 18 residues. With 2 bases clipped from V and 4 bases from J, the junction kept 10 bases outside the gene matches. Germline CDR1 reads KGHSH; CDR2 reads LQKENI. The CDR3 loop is CASSPDPGTSGSYNEQFF. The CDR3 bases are TGTGCCAGCTCACCAGACCCCGGGACTAGCGGCTCGTACAATGAGCAGTTCTTC.

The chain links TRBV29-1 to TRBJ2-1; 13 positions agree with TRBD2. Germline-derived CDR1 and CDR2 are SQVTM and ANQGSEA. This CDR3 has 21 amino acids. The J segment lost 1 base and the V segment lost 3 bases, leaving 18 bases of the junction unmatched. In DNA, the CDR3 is TGCAGCGTTGATACTAGCGGGGGGGCAAGGTGCGAGTTAGTTTCCTACAATGAGCAGTTCTTC. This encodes CSVDTSGGARCELVSYNEQFF.

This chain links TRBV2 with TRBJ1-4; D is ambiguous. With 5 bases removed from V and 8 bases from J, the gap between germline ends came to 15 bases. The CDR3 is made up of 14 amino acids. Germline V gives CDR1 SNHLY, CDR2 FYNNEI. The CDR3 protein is CASSNHGVAEKLFF. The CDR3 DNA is TGTGCCAGCAGTAACCACGGGGTTGCGGAAAAACTGTTTTTT. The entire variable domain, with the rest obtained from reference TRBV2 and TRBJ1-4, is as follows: EPEVTQTPSHQVTQMGQEVILRCVPISNHLYFYWYRQILGQKVEFLVSFYNNEISEKSEIFDDQFSVERPDGSNFTLKIRSTKLEDSAMYFCASSNHGVAEKLFFGSGTQLSVL.

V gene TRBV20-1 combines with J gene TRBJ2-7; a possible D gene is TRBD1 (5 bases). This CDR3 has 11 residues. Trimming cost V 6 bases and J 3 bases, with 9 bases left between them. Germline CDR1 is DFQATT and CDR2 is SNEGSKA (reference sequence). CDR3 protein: CSAFDSYEQYF. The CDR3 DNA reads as TGCAGTGCCTTCGACAGCTACGAGCAGTACTTC.

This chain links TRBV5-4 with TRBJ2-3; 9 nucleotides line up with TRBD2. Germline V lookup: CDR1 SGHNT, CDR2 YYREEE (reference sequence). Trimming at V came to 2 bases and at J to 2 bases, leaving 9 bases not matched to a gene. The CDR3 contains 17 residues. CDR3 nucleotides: TGTGCCAGCAGCTTCGTGGCGGGGGGGCCCGACACAGATACGCAGTATTTT. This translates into CASSFVAGGPDTDTQYF.

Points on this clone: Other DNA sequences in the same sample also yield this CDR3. The CDR3 spells CASSPLAGYNEQFF. CDR3 sequence (DNA): TGTGCCAGCTCACCACTAGCGGGGTACAATGAGCAGTTCTTC. The chain is built from TRBV18 and TRBJ2-1, with 8 bases aligning to TRBD2. Germline values: CDR1 KGHSH, CDR2 LQKENI. V lost 1 base and J lost 4; bases outside the gene matches: 0. The CDR3 sequence is 14 residues long.

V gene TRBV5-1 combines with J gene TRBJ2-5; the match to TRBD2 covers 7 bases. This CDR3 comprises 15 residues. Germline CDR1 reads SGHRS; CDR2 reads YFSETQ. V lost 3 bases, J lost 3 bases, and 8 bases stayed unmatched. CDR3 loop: CASSYGGVREETQYF. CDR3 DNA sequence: TGCGCCAGCAGCTATGGGGGGGTTCGGGAAGAGACCCAGTACTTC.

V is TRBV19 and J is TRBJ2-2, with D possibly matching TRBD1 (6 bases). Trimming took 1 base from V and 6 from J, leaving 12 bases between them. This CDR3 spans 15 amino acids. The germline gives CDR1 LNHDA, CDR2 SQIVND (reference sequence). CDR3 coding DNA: TGTGCCAGTAGTATAGTGACAGGCGCTGCCGGGGAGCTGTTTTTT. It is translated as CASSIVTGAAGELFF.

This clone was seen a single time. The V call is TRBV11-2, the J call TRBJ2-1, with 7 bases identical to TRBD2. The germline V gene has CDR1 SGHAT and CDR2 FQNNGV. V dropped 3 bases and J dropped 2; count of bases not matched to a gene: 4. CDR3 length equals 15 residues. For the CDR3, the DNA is TGTGCCAGCAGCTTTTCGCGGGAGACCTACAATGAGCAGTTCTTC. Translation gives CASSFSRETYNEQFF.

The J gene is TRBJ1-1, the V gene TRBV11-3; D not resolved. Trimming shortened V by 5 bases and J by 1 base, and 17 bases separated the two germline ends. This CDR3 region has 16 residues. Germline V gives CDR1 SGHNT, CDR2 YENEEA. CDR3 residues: CASSLTMGRKNTEAFF. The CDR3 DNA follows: TGTGCCAGCAGCCTCACAATGGGCAGGAAGAACACTGAAGCTTTCTTT. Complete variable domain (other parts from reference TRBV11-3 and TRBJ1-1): EAGVVQSPRYKIIEKKQPVAFWCNPISGHNTLYWYLQNLGQGPELLIRYENEEAVDDSQLPKDRFSAERLKGVDSTLKIQPAELGDSAVYLCASSLTMGRKNTEAFFGQGTRLTVV.

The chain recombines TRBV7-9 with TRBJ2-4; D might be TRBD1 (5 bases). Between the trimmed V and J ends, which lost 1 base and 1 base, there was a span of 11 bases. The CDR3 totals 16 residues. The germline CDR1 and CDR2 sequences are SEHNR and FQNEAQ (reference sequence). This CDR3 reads CASSLVSGKAKNIQYF. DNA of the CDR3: TGTGCCAGCAGCTTAGTCTCAGGGAAGGCCAAAAACATTCAGTACTTC.

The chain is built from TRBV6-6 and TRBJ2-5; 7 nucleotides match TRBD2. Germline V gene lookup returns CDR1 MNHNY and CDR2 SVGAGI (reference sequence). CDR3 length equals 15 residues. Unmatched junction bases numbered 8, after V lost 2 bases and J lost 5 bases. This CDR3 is CASSYSGLGGETQYF. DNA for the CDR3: TGTGCCAGCAGTTACAGCGGTTTGGGGGGGGAGACCCAGTACTTC.

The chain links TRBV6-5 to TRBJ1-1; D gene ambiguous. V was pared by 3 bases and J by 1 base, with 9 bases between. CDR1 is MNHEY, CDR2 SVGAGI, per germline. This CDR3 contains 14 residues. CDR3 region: CASSYRTANTEAFF. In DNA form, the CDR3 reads TGTGCCAGCAGTTATAGAACAGCGAACACTGAAGCTTTCTTT.

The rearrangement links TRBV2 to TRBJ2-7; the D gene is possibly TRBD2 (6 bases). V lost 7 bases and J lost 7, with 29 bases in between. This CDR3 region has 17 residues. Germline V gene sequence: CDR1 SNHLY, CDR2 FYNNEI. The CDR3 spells CASTRGFRGGGKREQYF. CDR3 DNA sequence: TGTGCCAGCACCCGAGGGTTTCGGGGTGGGGGGAAGAGGGAGCAGTACTTC. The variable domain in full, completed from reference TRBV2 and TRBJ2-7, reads EPEVTQTPSHQVTQMGQEVILRCVPISNHLYFYWYRQILGQKVEFLVSFYNNEISEKSEIFDDQFSVERPDGSNFTLKIRSTKLEDSAMYFCASTRGFRGGGKREQYFGPGTRLTVT.

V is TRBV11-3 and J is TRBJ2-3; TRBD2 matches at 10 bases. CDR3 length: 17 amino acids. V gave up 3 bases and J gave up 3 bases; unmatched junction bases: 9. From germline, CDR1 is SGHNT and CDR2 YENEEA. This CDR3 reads CASSLGIAGGPTDTQYF. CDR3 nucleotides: TGTGCCAGCAGCTTGGGCATAGCGGGGGGCCCTACAGATACGCAGTATTTT.

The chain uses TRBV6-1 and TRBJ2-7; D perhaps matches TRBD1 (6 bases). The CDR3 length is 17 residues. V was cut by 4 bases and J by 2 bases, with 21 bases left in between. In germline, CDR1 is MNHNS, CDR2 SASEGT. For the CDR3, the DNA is TGTGCCAGCAGTGCCGGCCCCCTGTTCAGGGGCACCTACGAGCAGTACTTC. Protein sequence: CASSAGPLFRGTYEQYF.

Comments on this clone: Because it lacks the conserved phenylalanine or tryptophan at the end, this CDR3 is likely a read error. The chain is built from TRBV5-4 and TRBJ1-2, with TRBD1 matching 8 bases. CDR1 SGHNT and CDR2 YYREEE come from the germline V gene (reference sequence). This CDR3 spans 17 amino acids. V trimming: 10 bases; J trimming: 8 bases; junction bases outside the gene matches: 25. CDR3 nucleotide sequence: TGTGCCGTACAGCAGTGGCAGGGGGCCACCATCTATGGAGGCTACACCTCC. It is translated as CAVQQWQGATIYGGYTS.

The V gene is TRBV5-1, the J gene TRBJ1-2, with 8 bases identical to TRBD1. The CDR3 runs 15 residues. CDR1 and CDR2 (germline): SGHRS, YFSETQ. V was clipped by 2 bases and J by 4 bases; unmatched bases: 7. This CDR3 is CASSLPGTGVYGYTF. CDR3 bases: TGCGCCAGCAGCTTACCCGGGACAGGAGTCTATGGCTACACCTTC.

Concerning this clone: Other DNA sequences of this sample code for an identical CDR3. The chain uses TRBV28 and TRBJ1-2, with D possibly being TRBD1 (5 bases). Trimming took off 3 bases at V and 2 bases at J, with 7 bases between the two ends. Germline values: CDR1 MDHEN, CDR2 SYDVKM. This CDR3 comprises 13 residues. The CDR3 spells CASSLGQNYGYTF. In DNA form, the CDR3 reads TGTGCCAGCAGTTTGGGGCAGAACTATGGCTACACCTTC.